Listed below are T cell receptor beta chains from one sample, sequenced in a study of T cells in Graves' hyperthyroidism and ophthalmopathy. TCRdb fed the multiplex PCR reads into MiXCR, producing one record per CDR3 protein. The data contain more than 500,000 distinct CDR3 sequences, roughly 15% of them singletons. The sequenced sample consisted of blood. These receptors came from a woman in her 30s with Graves' hyperthyroidism. Each CDR3 is given without its conserved first and last residue.

V	J	CDR3
TRBV2	TRBJ2-7	ASSEGQGAIYEQY
TRBV18	TRBJ2-3	ASSPPKSGLAHITDTQY
TRBV30	TRBJ2-2	AWSVPGQGRTGELF
TRBV4-1	TRBJ2-7	ASSPLGRGPSYEQY
TRBV30	TRBJ2-2	AWSPTVDGELF
TRBV19	TRBJ2-1	ASSFGASGLEQF
TRBV6-5	TRBJ2-7	ASSYSGPPYEQY
TRBV27	TRBJ2-1	ASSLSRQGARNEQF
TRBV9	TRBJ2-4	ASSAGQDRHIQY
TRBV6-1	TRBJ2-7	ASRGWRESSYEQY
TRBV7-9	TRBJ2-1	ASRISPRGQRTIDEQF
TRBV5-5	TRBJ2-7	ASSIQRESYEQY
TRBV20-1	TRBJ2-5	SARGGFQETQY
TRBV6-1	TRBJ1-4	ASSEVGLGSTNEKLF
TRBV6-2/TRBV6-3	TRBJ2-1	ASSYFLRLVEREQF
TRBV27	TRBJ2-5	ASSTSAGVGY
TRBV6-2/TRBV6-3	TRBJ1-2	ASRSTGTANYGYT
TRBV11-3	TRBJ1-5	ASILRWKRTFDQPQH
TRBV13	TRBJ2-1	ASSRSPRSSYNEQF
TRBV20-1	TRBJ2-7	SARVPGLAASYEQY
TRBV2	TRBJ2-6	ASSNMGGAGANVLT
TRBV5-1	TRBJ2-7	ASSLVGGGSRGYHEQY
TRBV7-6	TRBJ2-1	ASSSGQGFSYEQF
TRBV2	TRBJ2-7	ASSEVTAIYEQY
TRBV14	TRBJ2-1	ASSPKPLPPYNEQF
TRBV7-2	TRBJ2-7	ASSFTDGPYEQY
TRBV28	TRBJ2-1	ASSTLGNEQF
TRBV28	TRBJ1-2	ASLTTGGRGYT
TRBV12-3/TRBV12-4	TRBJ1-2	ASRSGISAYGYT
TRBV28	TRBJ1-2	ASSPTGRNYGYT
TRBV24-1	TRBJ2-3	ATSDLEGGDTQY
TRBV28	TRBJ2-1	ASSLYSGRVVNEQF
TRBV12-3/TRBV12-4	TRBJ2-7	ASITGTPGDYEQY
TRBV7-2	TRBJ2-1	ASSSQLAGGFGEQF
TRBV19	TRBJ2-1	ASSITGVFQAYNEQF
TRBV15	TRBJ2-3	ATSRDRGQSTDTQY
TRBV29-1	TRBJ2-5	SVEVGGETQY
TRBV11-2	TRBJ2-5	ASKGEETQY
TRBV28	TRBJ2-3	ASSPGEGLTDTQY
TRBV11-2	TRBJ1-1	ASSLGTGTEAF
TRBV19	TRBJ1-5	ASTDTRGGQPQH
TRBV24-1	TRBJ2-1	ATSDSGAGSYNEQF
TRBV2	TRBJ2-7	ASSFIAGVNHEQY
TRBV11-1	TRBJ1-1	ASSSLLMNTEAF
TRBV7-8	TRBJ2-7	ASSLAPRGPDYEQY
TRBV29-1	TRBJ2-1	SVEGGSYNEQF
TRBV28	TRBJ2-7	ASTSGLAAYEQY
TRBV28	TRBJ2-1	ASSLPGVHNEQF
TRBV28	TRBJ2-4	ASSRGGRGNIQY
TRBV20-1	TRBJ1-2	SAYLGQAADYT
TRBV3-1	TRBJ2-3	ASSHPVETVTDTQY
TRBV12-3/TRBV12-4	TRBJ2-1	ASSLGGRPVDEQF
TRBV6-1	TRBJ2-7	ASSYGGEPYEQY
TRBV5-5	TRBJ2-3	ASSLTSKGHPRTDTQY
TRBV6-1	TRBJ2-7	ATGTSGSEQY
TRBV11-3	TRBJ2-6	ASRGGLARSGANVLT
TRBV6-1	TRBJ1-2	ASSAGSGIVDGYT
TRBV5-1	TRBJ1-1	ASSSDLGLSEAF
TRBV18	TRBJ2-1	ASSPQRANEQF
TRBV6-1	TRBJ2-1	ASSSHRQGSEQF